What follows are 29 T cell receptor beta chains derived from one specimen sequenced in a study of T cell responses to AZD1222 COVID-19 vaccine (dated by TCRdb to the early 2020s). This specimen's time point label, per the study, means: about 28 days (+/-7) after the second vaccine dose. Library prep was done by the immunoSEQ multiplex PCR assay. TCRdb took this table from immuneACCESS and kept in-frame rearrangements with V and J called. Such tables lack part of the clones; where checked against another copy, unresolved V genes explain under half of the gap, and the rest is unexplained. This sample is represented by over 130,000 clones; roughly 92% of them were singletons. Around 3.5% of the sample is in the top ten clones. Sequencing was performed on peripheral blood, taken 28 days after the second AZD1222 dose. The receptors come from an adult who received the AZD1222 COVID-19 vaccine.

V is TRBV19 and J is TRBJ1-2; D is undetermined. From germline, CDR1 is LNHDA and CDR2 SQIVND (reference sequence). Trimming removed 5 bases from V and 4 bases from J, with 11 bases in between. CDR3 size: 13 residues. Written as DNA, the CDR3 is TGTGCCAGTAGTCCAACCCGCCGCTATGGCTACACCTTC. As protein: CASSPTRRYGYTF. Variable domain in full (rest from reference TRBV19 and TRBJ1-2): DGGITQSPKYLFRKEGQNVTLSCEQNLNHDAMYWYRQDPGQGLRLIYYSQIVNDFQKGDIAEGYSVSREKKESFPLTVTSAQKNPTAFYLCASSPTRRYGYTFGSGTRLTVV.

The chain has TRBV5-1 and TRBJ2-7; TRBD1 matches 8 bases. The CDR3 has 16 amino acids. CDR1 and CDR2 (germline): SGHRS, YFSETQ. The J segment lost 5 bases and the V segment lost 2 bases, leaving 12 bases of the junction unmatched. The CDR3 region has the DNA TGCGCCAGCAGCTTATCCTCGGGACAGGTTAGCCACGAGCAGTACTTC. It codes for CASSLSSGQVSHEQYF.

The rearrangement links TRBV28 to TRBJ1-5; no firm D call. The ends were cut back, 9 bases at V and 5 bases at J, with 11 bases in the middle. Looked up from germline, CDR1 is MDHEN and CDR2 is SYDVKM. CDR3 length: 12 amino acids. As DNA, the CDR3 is TGTGCCAGTTCAGTTGGCGATCAGCCCCAGCATTTT. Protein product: CASSVGDQPQHF.

The CDR3 DNA follows: TGTGCCAGCAGCCAAGATTGGGGGGGACCTCAGCCCCAGCATTTT. Translating gives CASSQDWGGPQPQHF. V is TRBV4-2 and J is TRBJ1-5, with D possibly TRBD1 on 5 matching bases. The germline V and J ends were trimmed by 0 bases and 6 bases, with 12 bases remaining between them. The CDR3 is made up of 15 amino acids. CDR1 and CDR2 from the germline V gene are LGHNA and YNFKEQ.

CDR3 DNA: TGTGCCAGCAGCCCGAGATCTGACAGGGAATTCCTCGGGAATGAGCAGTTCTTC. Residues: CASSPRSDREFLGNEQFF. V gene TRBV7-9 combines with J gene TRBJ2-1, with TRBD1 matching over 7 bases. With V trimmed by 5 bases and J by 7 bases, 20 bases remained unmatched. The CDR3 sequence is 18 residues long. Germline V lookup: CDR1 SEHNR, CDR2 FQNEAQ (reference sequence).

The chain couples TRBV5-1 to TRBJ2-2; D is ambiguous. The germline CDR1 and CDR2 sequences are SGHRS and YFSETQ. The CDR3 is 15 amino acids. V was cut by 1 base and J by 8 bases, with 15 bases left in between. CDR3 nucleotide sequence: TGCGCCAGCAGCTTGAACGGGCCAGCTGGTGGGGAGCTGTTTTTT. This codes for CASSLNGPAGGELFF.

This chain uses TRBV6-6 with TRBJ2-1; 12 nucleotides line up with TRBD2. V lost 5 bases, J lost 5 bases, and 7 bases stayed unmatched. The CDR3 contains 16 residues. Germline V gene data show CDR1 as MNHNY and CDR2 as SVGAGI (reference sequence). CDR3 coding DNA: TGTGCCAGCAGTCACCAACGGACTAGCGGGAACAATGAGCAGTTCTTC. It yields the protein CASSHQRTSGNNEQFF.

The chain's CDR3 is CAIEEALGRGYTF. DNA of the CDR3: TGTGCCATAGAAGAGGCTCTCGGTAGAGGCTACACCTTC. The V gene is TRBV10-3, the J gene TRBJ1-2; D ambiguous. The V end was cut by 9 bases, the J end by 8 bases, with 19 bases between. Per germline, CDR1 ENHRY and CDR2 SYGVKD. This CDR3 is built from 13 residues.

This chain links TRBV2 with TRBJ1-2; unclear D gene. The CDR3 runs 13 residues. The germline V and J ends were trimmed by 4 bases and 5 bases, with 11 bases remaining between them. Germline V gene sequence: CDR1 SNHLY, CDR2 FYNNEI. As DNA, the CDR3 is TGTGCCAGCAGTGCCCGGCGAGTGTATGGCTACACCTTC. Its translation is CASSARRVYGYTF.

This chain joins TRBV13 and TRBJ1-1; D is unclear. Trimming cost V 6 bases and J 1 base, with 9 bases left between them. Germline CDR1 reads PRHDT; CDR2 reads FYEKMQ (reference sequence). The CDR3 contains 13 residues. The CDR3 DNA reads TGTGCCAGCAGGGAAAATAGGAACACTGAAGCTTTCTTT. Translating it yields CASRENRNTEAFF. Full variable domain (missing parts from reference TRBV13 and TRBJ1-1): AAGVIQSPRHLIKEKRETATLKCYPIPRHDTVYWYQQGPGQDPQFLISFYEKMQSDKGSIPDRFSAQQFSDYHSELNMSSLELGDSALYFCASRENRNTEAFFGQGTRLTVV.

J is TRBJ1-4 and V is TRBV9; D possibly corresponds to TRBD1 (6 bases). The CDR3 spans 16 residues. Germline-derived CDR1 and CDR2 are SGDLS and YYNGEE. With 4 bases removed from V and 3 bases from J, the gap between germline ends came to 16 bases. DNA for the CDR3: TGTGCCAGCAGCCCTCGGGGGCAGGCCGCTAATGAAAAACTGTTTTTT. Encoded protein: CASSPRGQAANEKLFF.

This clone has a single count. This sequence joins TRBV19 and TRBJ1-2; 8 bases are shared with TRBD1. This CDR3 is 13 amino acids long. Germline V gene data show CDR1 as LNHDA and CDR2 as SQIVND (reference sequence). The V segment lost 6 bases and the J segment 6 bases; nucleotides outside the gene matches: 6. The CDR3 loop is CASRTGADNGYTF. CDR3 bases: TGTGCCAGTAGGACAGGGGCCGACAATGGCTACACCTTC.

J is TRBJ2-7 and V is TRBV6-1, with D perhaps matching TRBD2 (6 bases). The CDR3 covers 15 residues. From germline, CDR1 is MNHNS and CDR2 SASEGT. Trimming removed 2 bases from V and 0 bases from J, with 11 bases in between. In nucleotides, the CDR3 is TGTGCCAGCAGTGAACTAAGGGGACTCTCCTACGAGCAGTACTTC. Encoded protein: CASSELRGLSYEQYF.

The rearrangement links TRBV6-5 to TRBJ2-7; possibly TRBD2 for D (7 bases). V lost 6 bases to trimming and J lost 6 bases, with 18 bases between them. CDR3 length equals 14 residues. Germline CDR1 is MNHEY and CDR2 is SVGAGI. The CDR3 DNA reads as TGTGCCAGCAGGGCTCTAAGGGGGGGGAGCGAGCAGTACTTC. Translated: CASRALRGGSEQYF.

In DNA, the CDR3 is TGCGCCAGCAGTGACCTTCGACTAGCGGGAGGGGTCACCGGGGAGCTGTTTTTT. This translates into CASSDLRLAGGVTGELFF. The chain carries TRBV10-1 and TRBJ2-2; 14 bases are shared with TRBD2. This CDR3 has 18 amino acids. The germline V gene has CDR1 WNHNN and CDR2 SYGVQD (reference sequence). V lost 3 bases, J lost 4 bases, and 7 bases stayed unmatched.

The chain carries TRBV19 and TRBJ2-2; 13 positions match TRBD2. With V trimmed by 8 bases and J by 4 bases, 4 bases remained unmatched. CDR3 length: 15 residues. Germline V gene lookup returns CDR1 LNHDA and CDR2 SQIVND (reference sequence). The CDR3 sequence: CASYTSGRATGELFF. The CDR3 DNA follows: TGTGCCAGTTACACTAGCGGGAGGGCCACCGGGGAGCTGTTTTTT. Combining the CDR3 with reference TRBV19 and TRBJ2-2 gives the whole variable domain DGGITQSPKYLFRKEGQNVTLSCEQNLNHDAMYWYRQDPGQGLRLIYYSQIVNDFQKGDIAEGYSVSREKKESFPLTVTSAQKNPTAFYLCASYTSGRATGELFFGEGSRLTVL.

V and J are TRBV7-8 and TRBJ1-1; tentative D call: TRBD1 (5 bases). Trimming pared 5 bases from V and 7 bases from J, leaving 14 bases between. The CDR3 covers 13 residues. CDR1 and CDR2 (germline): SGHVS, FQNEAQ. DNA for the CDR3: TGTGCCAGCAGCAATACGGTCGGGGGTGAAGCTTTCTTT. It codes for CASSNTVGGEAFF.

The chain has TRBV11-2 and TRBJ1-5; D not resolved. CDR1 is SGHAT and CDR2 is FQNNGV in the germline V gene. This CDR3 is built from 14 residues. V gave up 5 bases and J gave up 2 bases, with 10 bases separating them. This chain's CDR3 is CASSPASGNQPQHF. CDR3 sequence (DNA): TGTGCCAGCAGCCCGGCGAGCGGCAATCAGCCCCAGCATTTT. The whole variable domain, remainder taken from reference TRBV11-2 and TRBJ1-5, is EAGVAQSPRYKIIEKRQSVAFWCNPISGHATLYWYQQILGQGPKLLIQFQNNGVVDDSQLPKDRFSAERLKGVDSTLKIQPAKLEDSAVYLCASSPASGNQPQHFGDGTRLSIL.

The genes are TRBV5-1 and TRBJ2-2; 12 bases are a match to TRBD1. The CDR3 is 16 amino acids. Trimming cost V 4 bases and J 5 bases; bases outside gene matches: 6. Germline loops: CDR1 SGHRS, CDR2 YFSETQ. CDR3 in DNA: TGCGCCAGCAGCGCCCGGGACAGGGGGCAAACCGGGGAGCTGTTTTTT. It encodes CASSARDRGQTGELFF.

The CDR3 coding sequence is TGTGCCAGCAGACCGACCCAGGGAGACTATGGCTACACCTTC. As protein: CASRPTQGDYGYTF. The chain links TRBV6-6 to TRBJ1-2, with D possibly being TRBD1 (5 bases). This CDR3 region has 14 residues. V was clipped by 6 bases and J by 3 bases, with 14 bases between them. Germline V gene lookup returns CDR1 MNHNY and CDR2 SVGAGI (reference sequence).

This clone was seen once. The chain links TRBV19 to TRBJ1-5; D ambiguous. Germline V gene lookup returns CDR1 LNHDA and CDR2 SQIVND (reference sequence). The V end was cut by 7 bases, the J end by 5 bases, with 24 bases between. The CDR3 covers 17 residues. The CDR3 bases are TGTGCCAGTACCCCCCGAGGGCTGACCACACCCGATCAGCCCCAGCATTTT. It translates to CASTPRGLTTPDQPQHF.

The CDR3 nucleotides are TGTGCCAGCAGGGGACTAGCGGGAGCGGGAGAGCAGTTCTTC. Its protein is CASRGLAGAGEQFF. V usage is TRBV27 and J usage is TRBJ2-1; 14 nucleotides align to TRBD2. With V trimmed by 6 bases and J by 10 bases, 5 bases remained unmatched. The CDR3 consists of 14 residues. Germline-derived CDR1 and CDR2 are MNHEY and SMNVEV (reference sequence).

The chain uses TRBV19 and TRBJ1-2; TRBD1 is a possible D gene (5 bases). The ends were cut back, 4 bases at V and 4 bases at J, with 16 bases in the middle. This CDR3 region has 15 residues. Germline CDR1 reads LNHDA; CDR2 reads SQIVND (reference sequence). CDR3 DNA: TGTGCCAGTAGTACCTTTGCGTACGGGGGCTATGGCTACACCTTC. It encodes CASSTFAYGGYGYTF.

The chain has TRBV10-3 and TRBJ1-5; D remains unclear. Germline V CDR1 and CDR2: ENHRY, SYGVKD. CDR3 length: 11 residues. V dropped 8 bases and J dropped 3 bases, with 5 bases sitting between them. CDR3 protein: CAIGPNQPQHF. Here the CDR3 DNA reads TGTGCCATCGGGCCCAATCAGCCCCAGCATTTT.

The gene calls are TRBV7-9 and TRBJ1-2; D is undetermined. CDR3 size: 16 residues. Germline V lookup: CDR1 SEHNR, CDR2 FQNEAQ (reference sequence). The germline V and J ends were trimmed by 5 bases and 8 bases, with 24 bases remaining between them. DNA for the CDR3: TGTGCCAGCAGCCGCCGGAACCCGGGTCTCATGCGAGGCTACACCTTC. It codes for CASSRRNPGLMRGYTF.

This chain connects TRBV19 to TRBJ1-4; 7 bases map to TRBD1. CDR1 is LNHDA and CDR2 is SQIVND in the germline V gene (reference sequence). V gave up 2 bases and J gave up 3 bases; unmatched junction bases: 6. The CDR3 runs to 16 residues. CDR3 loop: CASSISPGQPNEKLFF. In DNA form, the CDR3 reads TGTGCCAGTAGTATATCGCCGGGACAGCCTAATGAAAAACTGTTTTTT.

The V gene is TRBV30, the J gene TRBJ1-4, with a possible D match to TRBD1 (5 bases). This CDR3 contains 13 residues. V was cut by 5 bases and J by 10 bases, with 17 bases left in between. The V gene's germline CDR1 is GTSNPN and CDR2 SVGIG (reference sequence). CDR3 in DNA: TGTGCCTGGGGGGGAGGCGGTCGGGGAAAACTGTTTTTT. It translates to CAWGGGGRGKLFF. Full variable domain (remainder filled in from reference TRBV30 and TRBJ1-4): SQTIHQWPATLVQPVGSPLSLECTVEGTSNPNLYWYRQAAGRGLQLLFYSVGIGQISSEVPQNLSASRPQDRQFILSSKKLLLSDSGFYLCAWGGGGRGKLFFGSGTQLSVL.

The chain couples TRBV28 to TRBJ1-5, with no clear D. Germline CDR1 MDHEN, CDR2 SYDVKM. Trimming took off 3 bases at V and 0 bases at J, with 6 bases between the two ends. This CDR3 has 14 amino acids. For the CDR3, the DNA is TGTGCCAGCAGTTTTCAGATTAGCAATCAGCCCCAGCATTTT. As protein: CASSFQISNQPQHF. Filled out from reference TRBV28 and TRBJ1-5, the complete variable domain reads DVKVTQSSRYLVKRTGEKVFLECVQDMDHENMFWYRQDPGLGLRLIYFSYDVKMKEKGDIPEGYSVSREKKERFSLILESASTNQTSMYLCASSFQISNQPQHFGDGTRLSIL.

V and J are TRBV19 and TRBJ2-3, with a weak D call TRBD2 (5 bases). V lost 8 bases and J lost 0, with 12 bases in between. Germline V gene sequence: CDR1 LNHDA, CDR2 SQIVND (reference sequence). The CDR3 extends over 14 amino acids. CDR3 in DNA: TGTGCCAGTGGGGATTCGGGGAGCACAGATACGCAGTATTTT. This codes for CASGDSGSTDTQYF.